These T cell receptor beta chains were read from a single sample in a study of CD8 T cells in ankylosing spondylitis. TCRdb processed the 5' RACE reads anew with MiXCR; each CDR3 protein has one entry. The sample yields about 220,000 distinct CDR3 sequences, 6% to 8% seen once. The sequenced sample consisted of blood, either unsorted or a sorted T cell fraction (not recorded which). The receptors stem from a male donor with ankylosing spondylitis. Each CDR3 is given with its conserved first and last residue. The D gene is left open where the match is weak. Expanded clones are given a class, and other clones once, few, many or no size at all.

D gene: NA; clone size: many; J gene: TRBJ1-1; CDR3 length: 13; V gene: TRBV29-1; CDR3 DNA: TGCAGCGTTGAACCGGGGATGAACACTGAAGCTTTCTTT; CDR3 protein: CSVEPGMNTEAFF
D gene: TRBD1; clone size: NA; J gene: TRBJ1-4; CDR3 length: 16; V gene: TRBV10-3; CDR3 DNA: TGTGCCATCAGTGACCCGGGACAGGGGAGAGGCGAAAAACTGTTTTTT; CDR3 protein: CAISDPGQGRGEKLFF
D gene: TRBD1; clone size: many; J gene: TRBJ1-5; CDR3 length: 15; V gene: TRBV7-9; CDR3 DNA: TGTGCCAGCAGCTTAGAGGGCAGGGGGCAATCCTCCTTGCATTTT; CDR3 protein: CASSLEGRGQSSLHF
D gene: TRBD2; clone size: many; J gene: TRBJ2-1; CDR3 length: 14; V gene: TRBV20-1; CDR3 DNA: TGCAGTGCGCGACCGCGGACTAGCCGCAATGAGCAGTTCTTC; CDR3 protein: CSARPRTSRNEQFF
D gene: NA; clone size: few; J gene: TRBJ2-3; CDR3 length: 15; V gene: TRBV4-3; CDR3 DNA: TGCGCCAGCAGCCAAGATTGGAGGGGGGGAGATACGCAGTATTTT; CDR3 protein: CASSQDWRGGDTQYF
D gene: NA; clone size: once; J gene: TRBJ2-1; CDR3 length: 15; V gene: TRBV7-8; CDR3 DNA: TGTGCCAGCAGCATTGACCCTGTTTCCTACAATGAGCAGTTCTTC; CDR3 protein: CASSIDPVSYNEQFF
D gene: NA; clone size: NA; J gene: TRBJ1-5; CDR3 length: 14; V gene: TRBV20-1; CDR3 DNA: TGCAGTGCTAGTCGGCGCGGCCCCAATCAGCCCCAGCATTTT; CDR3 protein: CSASRRGPNQPQHF
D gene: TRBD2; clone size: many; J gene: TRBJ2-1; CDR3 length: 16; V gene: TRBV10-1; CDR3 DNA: TGCGCCAGCAGTGACCTCCTAGCGGGTGCCGGGAATGAGCAGTTCTTC; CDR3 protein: CASSDLLAGAGNEQFF
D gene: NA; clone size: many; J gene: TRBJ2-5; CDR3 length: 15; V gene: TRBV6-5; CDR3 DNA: TGTGCCAGCAGTTACGGGGGAGAGGCCCAAGAGACCCAGTACTTC; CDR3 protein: CASSYGGEAQETQYF
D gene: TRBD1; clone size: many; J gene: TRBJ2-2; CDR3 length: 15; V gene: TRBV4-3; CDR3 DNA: TGCGCCAGCAGCCTACAGGGGAGAAACACCGGGGAGCTGTTTTTT; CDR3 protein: CASSLQGRNTGELFF
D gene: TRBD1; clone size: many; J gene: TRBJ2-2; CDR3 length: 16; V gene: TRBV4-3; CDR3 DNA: TGCGCCAGCAGCCAAGGGACAGGGGGAGACACCGGGGAGCTGTTTTTT; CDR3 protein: CASSQGTGGDTGELFF
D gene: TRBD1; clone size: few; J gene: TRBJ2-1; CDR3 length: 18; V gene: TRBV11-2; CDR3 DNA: TGTGCCAGCAGCCCACTTGGACTGGCAGGGGGCGTTTACAATGAGCAGTTCTTC; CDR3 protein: CASSPLGLAGGVYNEQFF
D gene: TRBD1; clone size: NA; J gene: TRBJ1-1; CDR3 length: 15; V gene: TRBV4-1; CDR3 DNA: TGCGCCAGCAGCCAAGGGAGGACGGGACAGCCTGAAGCTTTCTTT; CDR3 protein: CASSQGRTGQPEAFF
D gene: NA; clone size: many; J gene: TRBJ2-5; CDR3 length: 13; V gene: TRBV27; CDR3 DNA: TGTGCCAGCAGTTCCGTCGGACAAGAGACCCAGTACTTC; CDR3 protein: CASSSVGQETQYF
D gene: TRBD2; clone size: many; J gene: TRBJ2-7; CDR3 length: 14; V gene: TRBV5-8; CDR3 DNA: TGTGCCAGCAGCCCGCCTAGCGGGGTCTACGAGCAGTACTTC; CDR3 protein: CASSPPSGVYEQYF
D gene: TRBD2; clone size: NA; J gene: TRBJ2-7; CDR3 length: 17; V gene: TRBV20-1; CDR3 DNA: TGCAGTTTTCCCGACTATCTTAGCGGGAGCCCTACTTACGAGCAGTACTTC; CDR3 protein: CSFPDYLSGSPTYEQYF
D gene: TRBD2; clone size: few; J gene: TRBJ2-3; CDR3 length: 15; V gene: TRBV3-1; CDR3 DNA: TGTGCCAGCAGCCACCTAGCGGGGGGGCGAGATACGCAGTATTTT; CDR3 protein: CASSHLAGGRDTQYF
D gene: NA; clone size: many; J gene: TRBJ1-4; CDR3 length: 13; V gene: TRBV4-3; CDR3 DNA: TGCGCCAGCAGCCAGTCGGGACGGCGAAAACTGTTTTTT; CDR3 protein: CASSQSGRRKLFF
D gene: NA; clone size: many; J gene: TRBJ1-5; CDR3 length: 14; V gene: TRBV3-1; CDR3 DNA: TGTGCCAGCAGCCCCTATAGGGGAGGTCAGCCCCAGCATTTT; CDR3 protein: CASSPYRGGQPQHF
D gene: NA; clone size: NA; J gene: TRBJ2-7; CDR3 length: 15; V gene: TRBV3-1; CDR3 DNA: TGTGCCAGCAGCCAAGAATCATACAGCACCTACGAGCAGTACTTC; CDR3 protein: CASSQESYSTYEQYF
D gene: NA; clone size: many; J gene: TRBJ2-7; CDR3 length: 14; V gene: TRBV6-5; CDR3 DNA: TGTGCCAGCAGTTACTCGATAAACGCAGACGAGCAGTACTTC; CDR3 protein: CASSYSINADEQYF
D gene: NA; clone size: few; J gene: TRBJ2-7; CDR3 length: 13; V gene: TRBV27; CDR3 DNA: TGTGCCAGCAGTTTGATGGGGGCCCACGAGCAGTACTTC; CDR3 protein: CASSLMGAHEQYF
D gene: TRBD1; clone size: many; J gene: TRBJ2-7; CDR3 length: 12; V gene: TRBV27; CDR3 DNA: TGTGCCAGCACCGGACAGGGCGACGAGCAGTACTTC; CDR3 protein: CASTGQGDEQYF